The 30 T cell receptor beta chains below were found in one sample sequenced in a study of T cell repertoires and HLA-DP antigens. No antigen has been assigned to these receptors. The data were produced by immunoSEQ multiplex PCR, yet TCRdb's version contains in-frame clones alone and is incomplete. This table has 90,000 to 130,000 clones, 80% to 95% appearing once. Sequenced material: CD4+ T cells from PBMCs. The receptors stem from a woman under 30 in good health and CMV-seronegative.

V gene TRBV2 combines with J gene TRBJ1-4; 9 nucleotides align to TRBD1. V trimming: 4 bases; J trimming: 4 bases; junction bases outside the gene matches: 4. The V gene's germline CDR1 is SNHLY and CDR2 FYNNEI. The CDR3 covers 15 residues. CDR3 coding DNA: TGTGCCAGCAGTGGGACAGGGGCAATTAATGAAAAACTGTTTTTT. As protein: CASSGTGAINEKLFF.

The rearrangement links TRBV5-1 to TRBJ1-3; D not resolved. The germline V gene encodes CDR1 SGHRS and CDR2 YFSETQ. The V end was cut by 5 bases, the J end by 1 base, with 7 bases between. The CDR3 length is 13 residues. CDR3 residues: CASRVGSGNTIYF. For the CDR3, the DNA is TGCGCCAGCAGGGTCGGGTCTGGAAACACCATATATTTT.

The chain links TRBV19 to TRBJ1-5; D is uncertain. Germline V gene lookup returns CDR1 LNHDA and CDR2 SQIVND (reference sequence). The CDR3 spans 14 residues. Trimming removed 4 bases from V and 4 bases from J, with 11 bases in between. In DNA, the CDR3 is TGTGCCAGTAGTAAGGTGTCGGCGAATCAGCCCCAGCATTTT. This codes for CASSKVSANQPQHF.

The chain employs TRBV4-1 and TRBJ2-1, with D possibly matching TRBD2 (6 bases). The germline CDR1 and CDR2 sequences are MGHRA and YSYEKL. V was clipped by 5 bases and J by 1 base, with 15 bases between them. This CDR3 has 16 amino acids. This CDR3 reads CASSSPGGFSYNEQFF. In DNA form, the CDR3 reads TGCGCCAGCAGCTCCCCCGGGGGTTTTTCCTACAATGAGCAGTTCTTC.

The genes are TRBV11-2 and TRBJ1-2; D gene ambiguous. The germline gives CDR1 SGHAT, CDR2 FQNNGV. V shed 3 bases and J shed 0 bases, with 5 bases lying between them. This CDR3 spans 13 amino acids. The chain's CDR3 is CASSLDPNYGYTF. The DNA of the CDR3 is TGTGCCAGCAGCTTGGACCCTAACTATGGCTACACCTTC.

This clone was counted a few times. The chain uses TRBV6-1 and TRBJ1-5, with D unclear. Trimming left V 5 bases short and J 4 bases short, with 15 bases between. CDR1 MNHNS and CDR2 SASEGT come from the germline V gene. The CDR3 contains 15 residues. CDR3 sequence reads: CASSRSPSLNQPQHF. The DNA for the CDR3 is TGTGCCAGCAGTCGGTCCCCGTCCCTAAATCAGCCCCAGCATTTT.

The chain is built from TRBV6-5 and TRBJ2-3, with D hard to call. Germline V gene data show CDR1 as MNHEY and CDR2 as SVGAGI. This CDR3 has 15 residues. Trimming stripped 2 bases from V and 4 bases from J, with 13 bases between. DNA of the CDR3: TGTGCCAGCAGTTACAGCCAGTCTGGGGCAGATACGCAGTATTTT. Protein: CASSYSQSGADTQYF.

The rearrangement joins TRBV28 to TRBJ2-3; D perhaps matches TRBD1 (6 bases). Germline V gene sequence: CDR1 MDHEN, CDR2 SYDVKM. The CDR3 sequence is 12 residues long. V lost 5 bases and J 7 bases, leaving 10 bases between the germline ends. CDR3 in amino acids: CASSRDTNTQYF. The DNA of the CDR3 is TGTGCCAGCAGTCGGGACACGAATACGCAGTATTTT.

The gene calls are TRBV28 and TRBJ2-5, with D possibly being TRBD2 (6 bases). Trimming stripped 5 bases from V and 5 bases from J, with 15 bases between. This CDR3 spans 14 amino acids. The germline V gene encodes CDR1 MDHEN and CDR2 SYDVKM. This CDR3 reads CASSVGGVRETQYF. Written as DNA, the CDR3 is TGTGCCAGCAGTGTCGGGGGAGTGCGGGAGACCCAGTACTTC.

The CDR3: CASSFSGSSYEQYF. CDR3 in DNA: TGTGCCAGCAGCTTCAGCGGGAGCTCCTACGAGCAGTACTTC. V gene TRBV7-6 combines with J gene TRBJ2-7, with 8 nucleotides matching TRBD2. Looked up from germline, CDR1 is SGHVS and CDR2 is FNYEAQ. V lost 3 bases and J lost 0; bases outside the gene matches: 1. The CDR3 extends over 14 amino acids. Looking up the rest from reference TRBV7-6 and TRBJ2-7 gives the full variable domain: GAGVSQSPRYKVTKRGQDVALRCDPISGHVSLYWYRQALGQGPEFLTYFNYEAQQDKSGLPNDRFSAERPEGSISTLTIQRTEQRDSAMYRCASSFSGSSYEQYFGPGTRLTVT.

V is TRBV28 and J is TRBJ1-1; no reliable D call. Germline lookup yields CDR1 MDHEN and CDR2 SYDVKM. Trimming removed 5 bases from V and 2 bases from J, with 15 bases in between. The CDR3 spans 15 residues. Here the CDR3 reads CASSRGGPLNTEAFF. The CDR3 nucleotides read TGTGCCAGCAGTAGAGGTGGGCCCCTAAACACTGAAGCTTTCTTT.

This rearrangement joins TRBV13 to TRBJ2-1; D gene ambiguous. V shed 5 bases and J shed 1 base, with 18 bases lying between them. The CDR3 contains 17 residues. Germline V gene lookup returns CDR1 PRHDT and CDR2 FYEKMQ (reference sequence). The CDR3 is CASSLPGGLLSYNEQFF. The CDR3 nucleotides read TGTGCCAGCAGCCTCCCTGGCGGCCTCCTTTCCTACAATGAGCAGTTCTTC.

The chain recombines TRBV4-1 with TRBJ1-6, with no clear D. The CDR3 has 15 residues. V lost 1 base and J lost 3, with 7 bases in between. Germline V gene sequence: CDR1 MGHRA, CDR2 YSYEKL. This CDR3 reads CASSQGVSYNSPLHF. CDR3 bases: TGCGCCAGCAGCCAAGGGGTCAGCTATAATTCACCCCTCCACTTT.

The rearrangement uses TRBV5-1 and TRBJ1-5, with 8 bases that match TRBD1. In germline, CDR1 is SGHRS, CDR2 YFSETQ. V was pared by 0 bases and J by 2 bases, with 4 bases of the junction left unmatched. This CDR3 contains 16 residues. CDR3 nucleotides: TGCGCCAGCAGCTTGGACGGGGGACAGGGCAATCAGCCCCAGCATTTT. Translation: CASSLDGGQGNQPQHF.

CDR3 nucleotide sequence: TGCAGTGCCGCGGTGGGCATTCAGTACTTC. Translation: CSAAVGIQYF. J is TRBJ2-4 and V is TRBV20-1; D is uncertain. Trimming shortened V by 6 bases and J by 9 bases, and 9 bases separated the two germline ends. CDR1 is DFQATT and CDR2 is SNEGSKA in the germline V gene (reference sequence). CDR3 size: 10 residues.

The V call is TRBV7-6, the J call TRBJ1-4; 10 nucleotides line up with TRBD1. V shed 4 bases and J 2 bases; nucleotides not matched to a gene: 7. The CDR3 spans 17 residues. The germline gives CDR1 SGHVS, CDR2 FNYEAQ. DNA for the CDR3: TGTGCCAGCAGCTCCCGGGACAGGGGAATCACTAATGAAAAACTGTTTTTT. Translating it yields CASSSRDRGITNEKLFF.

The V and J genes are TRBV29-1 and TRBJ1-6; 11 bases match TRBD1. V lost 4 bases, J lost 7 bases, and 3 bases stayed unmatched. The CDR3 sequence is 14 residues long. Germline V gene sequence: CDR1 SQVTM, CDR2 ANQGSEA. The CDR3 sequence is CSVGTGGLNSPLHF. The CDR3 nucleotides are TGCAGCGTTGGGACAGGGGGCTTGAATTCACCCCTCCACTTT.

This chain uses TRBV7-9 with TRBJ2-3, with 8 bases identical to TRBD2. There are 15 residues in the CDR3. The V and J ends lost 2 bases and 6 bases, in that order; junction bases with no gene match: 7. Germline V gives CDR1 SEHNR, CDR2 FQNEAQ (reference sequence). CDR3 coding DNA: TGTGCCAGCAGCTTAACCGGGACTAGTGTGGATACGCAGTATTTT. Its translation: CASSLTGTSVDTQYF.

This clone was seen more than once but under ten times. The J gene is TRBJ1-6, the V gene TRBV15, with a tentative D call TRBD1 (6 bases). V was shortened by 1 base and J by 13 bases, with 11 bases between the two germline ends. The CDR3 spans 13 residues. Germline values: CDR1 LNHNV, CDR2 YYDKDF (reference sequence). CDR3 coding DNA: TGTGCCACCAGCAGAGGTGGGGGCATGCCCCTCCACTTT. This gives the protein CATSRGGGMPLHF.

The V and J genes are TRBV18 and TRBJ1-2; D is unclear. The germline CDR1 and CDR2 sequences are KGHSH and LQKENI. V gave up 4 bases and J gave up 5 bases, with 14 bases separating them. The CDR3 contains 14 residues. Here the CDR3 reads CASSLRPNGYGYTF. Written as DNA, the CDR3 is TGTGCCAGCTCACTTAGACCCAATGGGTATGGCTACACCTTC.

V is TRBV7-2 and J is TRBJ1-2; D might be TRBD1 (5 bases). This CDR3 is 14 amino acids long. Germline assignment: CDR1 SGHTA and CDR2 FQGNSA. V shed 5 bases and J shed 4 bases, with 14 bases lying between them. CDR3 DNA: TGTGCCAGCAGCCTCAGGGCCCCATCCTATGGCTACACCTTC. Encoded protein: CASSLRAPSYGYTF.

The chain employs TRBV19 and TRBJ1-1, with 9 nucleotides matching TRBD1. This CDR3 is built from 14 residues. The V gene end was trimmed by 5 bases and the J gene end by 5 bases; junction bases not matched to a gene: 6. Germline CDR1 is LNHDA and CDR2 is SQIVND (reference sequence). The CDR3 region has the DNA TGTGCCAGTAGTCGGACAGGGGCGAGGACTGAAGCTTTCTTT. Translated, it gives CASSRTGARTEAFF.

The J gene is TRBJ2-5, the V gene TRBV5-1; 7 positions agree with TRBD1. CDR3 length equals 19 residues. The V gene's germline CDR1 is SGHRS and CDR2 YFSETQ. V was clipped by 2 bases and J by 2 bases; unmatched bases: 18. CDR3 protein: CASSLIGTVAPAKQETQYF. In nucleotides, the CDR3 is TGCGCCAGCAGCTTAATCGGGACAGTAGCTCCCGCTAAGCAAGAGACCCAGTACTTC.

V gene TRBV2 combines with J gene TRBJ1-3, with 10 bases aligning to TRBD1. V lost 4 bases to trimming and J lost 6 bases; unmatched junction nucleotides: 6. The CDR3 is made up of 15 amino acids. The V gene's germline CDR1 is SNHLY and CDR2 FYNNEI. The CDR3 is CASSGQGARENTIYF. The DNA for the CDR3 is TGTGCCAGCAGTGGACAGGGGGCGCGGGAAAACACCATATATTTT.

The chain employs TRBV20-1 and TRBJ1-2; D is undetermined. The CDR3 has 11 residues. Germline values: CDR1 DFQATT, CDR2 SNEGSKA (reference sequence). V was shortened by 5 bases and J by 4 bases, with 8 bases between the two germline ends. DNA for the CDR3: TGCAGTGCTCTAACGACCTATGGCTACACCTTC. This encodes CSALTTYGYTF.

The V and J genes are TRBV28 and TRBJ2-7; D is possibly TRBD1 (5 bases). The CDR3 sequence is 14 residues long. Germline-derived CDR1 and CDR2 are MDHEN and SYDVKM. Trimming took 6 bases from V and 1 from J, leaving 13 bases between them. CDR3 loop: CASSHYDRSYEQYV. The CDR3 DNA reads TGTGCCAGCAGCCACTACGACAGATCCTACGAGCAGTACGTC.

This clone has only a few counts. The CDR3 DNA reads TGTGCCAGCAGCTTGTACAGGGATCAGCCCCAGCATTTT. Protein sequence: CASSLYRDQPQHF. This sequence joins TRBV5-6 and TRBJ1-5, with a tentative D call TRBD1 (6 bases). With 1 base removed from V and 5 bases from J, the gap between germline ends came to 7 bases. Germline assignment: CDR1 SGHDT and CDR2 YYEEEE. CDR3 length: 13 residues.

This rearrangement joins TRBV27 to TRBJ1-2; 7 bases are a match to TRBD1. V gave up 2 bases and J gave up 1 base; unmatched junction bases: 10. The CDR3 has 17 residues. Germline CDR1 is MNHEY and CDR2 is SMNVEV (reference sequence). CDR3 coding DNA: TGTGCCAGCAGTTTACGTACCAGAGGGGGCTATAACTATGGCTACACCTTC. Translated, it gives CASSLRTRGGYNYGYTF.

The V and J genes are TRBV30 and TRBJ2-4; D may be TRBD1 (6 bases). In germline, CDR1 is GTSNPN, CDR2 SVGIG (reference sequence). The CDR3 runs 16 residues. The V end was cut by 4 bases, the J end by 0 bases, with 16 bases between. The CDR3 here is CAWTGALQLAKNIQYF. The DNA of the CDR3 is TGTGCCTGGACAGGGGCCCTACAATTAGCCAAAAACATTCAGTACTTC.

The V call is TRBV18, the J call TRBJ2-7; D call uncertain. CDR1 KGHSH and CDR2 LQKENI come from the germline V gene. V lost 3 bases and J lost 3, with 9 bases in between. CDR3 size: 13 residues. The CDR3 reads CASSPSANYEQYV. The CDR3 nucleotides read TGTGCCAGCTCACCGTCAGCCAACTACGAGCAGTACGTC.